These 27 T cell receptor beta chains share one sample of origin, sequenced in a study of shared clonotypes between healthy human individuals. This table comes from immunoSEQ multiplex PCR, and its TCRdb copy is limited to in-frame clones, with some not included. Of 90,000 to 130,000 clones listed, around 65% are singletons. The sample taken for sequencing was memory CD8+ T cells sorted from blood. Subset given: CD45RO+ cells pooled with CCR7-negative TemRA cells. The receptors come from a woman aged 25 to 39 in good health.

The chain has TRBV19 and TRBJ2-1, with D perhaps matching TRBD1 (6 bases). The CDR3 spans 13 residues. Germline-derived CDR1 and CDR2 are LNHDA and SQIVND (reference sequence). The V end was cut by 1 base, the J end by 8 bases, with 9 bases between. CDR3 residues: CASSIVGADEQFF. The CDR3 nucleotides read TGTGCCAGTAGTATAGTGGGGGCGGATGAGCAGTTCTTC. Supplemented by reference TRBV19 and TRBJ2-1, the full variable domain reads DGGITQSPKYLFRKEGQNVTLSCEQNLNHDAMYWYRQDPGQGLRLIYYSQIVNDFQKGDIAEGYSVSREKKESFPLTVTSAQKNPTAFYLCASSIVGADEQFFGPGTRLTVL.

The CDR3 sequence is CASSKGFPDTSYEQYF. The CDR3 DNA sequence: TGTGCCAGTAGTAAGGGTTTCCCCGACACCTCCTACGAGCAGTACTTC. The chain combines TRBV19 with TRBJ2-7, with D uncertain. The germline CDR1 and CDR2 sequences are LNHDA and SQIVND (reference sequence). The ends were cut back, 4 bases at V and 0 bases at J, with 16 bases in the middle. The CDR3 extends over 16 amino acids.

The rearrangement links TRBV18 to TRBJ2-5, with a tentative D call TRBD2 (5 bases). The germline V gene encodes CDR1 KGHSH and CDR2 LQKENI. The CDR3 consists of 15 residues. The V end lost 5 bases, the J end lost 5 bases, and 18 bases lay between the germline ends. DNA for the CDR3: TGTGCCAGCTCAACTCGACGAGGGTTGGGCGAGACCCAGTACTTC. As protein: CASSTRRGLGETQYF.

The V gene is TRBV28, the J gene TRBJ2-7, with D perhaps being TRBD1 or TRBD2 (5 bases each). V gave up 6 bases and J gave up 2 bases, with 20 bases separating them. Germline-derived CDR1 and CDR2 are MDHEN and SYDVKM. This CDR3 has 16 amino acids. CDR3 sequence (DNA): TGTGCCAGCAGACCCCCCCCTCGGGACGGCGCCTACGAGCAGTACTTC. This encodes CASRPPPRDGAYEQYF.

This clone was seen only a few times. V and J are TRBV7-3 and TRBJ2-1, with 12 bases lining up with TRBD2. Trimming at V came to 0 bases and at J to 0 bases, leaving 9 bases not matched to a gene. The CDR3 has 20 residues. Germline lookup yields CDR1 SGHTA and CDR2 FQGTGA. CDR3 DNA sequence: TGTGCCAGCAGCTTAACGGGCGCACTAGCGGGAGGCTTCTCCTACAATGAGCAGTTCTTC. Protein: CASSLTGALAGGFSYNEQFF.

The sample holds a few counts of this clone. This chain connects TRBV19 to TRBJ1-5; possibly TRBD1 for D (6 bases). CDR1 is LNHDA, CDR2 SQIVND, per germline (reference sequence). The CDR3 has 15 residues. With 3 bases removed from V and 5 bases from J, the gap between germline ends came to 14 bases. CDR3 sequence reads: CASSIPQGGHQPQHF. In DNA form, the CDR3 reads TGTGCCAGTAGTATCCCACAGGGAGGGCATCAGCCCCAGCATTTT.

J is TRBJ1-2 and V is TRBV28; D is perhaps TRBD1 (5 bases). Germline loops: CDR1 MDHEN, CDR2 SYDVKM. Between the trimmed V and J ends, which lost 4 bases and 2 bases, there was a span of 17 bases. This CDR3 contains 16 residues. CDR3 residues: CASSSSYEGHNYGYTF. CDR3 DNA sequence: TGTGCCAGCAGTTCCTCCTACGAAGGACACAACTATGGCTACACCTTC.

This clone has at least ten counts. CDR3 sequence reads: CASSSLPVGPQHF. The CDR3 bases are TGTGCCAGCAGTTCCCTCCCCGTGGGGCCCCAGCATTTT. The V gene is TRBV27, the J gene TRBJ1-5; D unclear. There are 13 residues in the CDR3. The V end was cut by 4 bases, the J end by 9 bases, with 13 bases between. The germline CDR1 and CDR2 sequences are MNHEY and SMNVEV (reference sequence).

This clone showed up just a few times. The J gene is TRBJ2-3, the V gene TRBV6-6; D not certain. The CDR3 is made up of 12 amino acids. V lost 2 bases and J 4 bases, leaving 4 bases between the germline ends. Germline lookup yields CDR1 MNHNY and CDR2 SVGAGI (reference sequence). CDR3 nucleotide sequence: TGTGCCAGCAGTTACGCAGCAGATACGCAGTATTTT. Its protein product is CASSYAADTQYF.

The chain has TRBV27 and TRBJ1-5, with D perhaps matching TRBD1 (6 bases). The CDR3 length is 13 residues. Germline CDR1 MNHEY, CDR2 SMNVEV (reference sequence). Trimming pared 5 bases from V and 7 bases from J, leaving 12 bases between. CDR3 in DNA: TGTGCCAGCAGTAAAGCGACAGGCCAGCCCCAGCATTTT. It is translated as CASSKATGQPQHF.

This chain connects TRBV7-6 to TRBJ2-3, with D uncertain. There are 15 residues in the CDR3. CDR1 SGHVS and CDR2 FNYEAQ come from the germline V gene. Trimming took 1 base from V and 0 from J, leaving 8 bases between them. The DNA for the CDR3 is TGTGCCAGCAGCTTAGTGGAGCGTAGCACAGATACGCAGTATTTT. Translating it yields CASSLVERSTDTQYF.

The chain is built from TRBV27 and TRBJ1-5, with D perhaps matching TRBD1 (6 bases). V was pared by 3 bases and J by 5 bases, with 8 bases between. Germline values: CDR1 MNHEY, CDR2 SMNVEV (reference sequence). CDR3 length: 13 residues. As DNA, the CDR3 is TGTGCCAGCAGTTTGGGGGCTGATCAGCCCCAGCATTTT. Its protein is CASSLGADQPQHF.

The chain joins TRBV9 to TRBJ2-1; 10 positions match TRBD2. The junction had 5 bases not matched to a gene; V was cut back by 4 bases and J by 7 bases. Per germline, CDR1 SGDLS and CDR2 YYNGEE. The CDR3 contains 14 residues. CDR3 nucleotide sequence: TGTGCCAGCAGCCTAGGACTAGCGGTGAATGAGCAGTTCTTC. It translates to CASSLGLAVNEQFF.

The chain is built from TRBV29-1 and TRBJ2-7; 10 nucleotides align to TRBD1. CDR3 length equals 14 residues. V shed 2 bases and J 3 bases; nucleotides not matched to a gene: 4. The germline gives CDR1 SQVTM, CDR2 ANQGSEA. This CDR3 reads CSVESGTGDYEQYF. CDR3 nucleotide sequence: TGCAGCGTTGAAAGCGGGACAGGGGACTACGAGCAGTACTTC.

This chain connects TRBV10-3 to TRBJ2-5; 8 nucleotides agree with TRBD1. Germline V gene sequence: CDR1 ENHRY, CDR2 SYGVKD. The junction had 11 bases not matched to a gene; V was cut back by 2 bases and J by 0 bases. CDR3 length: 18 residues. CDR3 protein: CAISEPGTGLRYQETQYF. CDR3 nucleotide sequence: TGTGCCATCAGTGAGCCCGGGACAGGTCTCCGTTACCAAGAGACCCAGTACTTC.

This clone was detected a few times. This rearrangement joins TRBV18 to TRBJ1-2, with no clear D. The V end lost 4 bases, the J end lost 4 bases, and 16 bases lay between the germline ends. Germline V CDR1 and CDR2: KGHSH, LQKENI. The CDR3 loop spans 15 amino acids. The CDR3 reads CASSLTPTEGYGYTF. CDR3 in DNA: TGTGCCAGCTCACTGACCCCGACGGAGGGCTATGGCTACACCTTC.

As concerns this clone: At the DNA level, this CDR3 is encoded by other sequences in the same sample as well. This chain uses TRBV4-2 with TRBJ2-7, with D hard to call. Per germline, CDR1 LGHNA and CDR2 YNFKEQ. V was pared by 0 bases and J by 1 base, with 7 bases between. The CDR3 runs to 14 residues. CDR3 DNA sequence: TGTGCCAGCAGCCAAGAGAGAGGTTCCTACGAGCAGTACTTC. Protein sequence: CASSQERGSYEQYF.

The genes are TRBV15 and TRBJ2-4; 8 bases agree with TRBD2. V dropped 4 bases and J dropped 4; count of bases not matched to a gene: 12. Germline V CDR1 and CDR2: LNHNV, YYDKDF (reference sequence). The CDR3 consists of 17 residues. The CDR3 DNA reads as TGTGCCACCAGCACCCAAGCCACTAGCGGACATAAAAACATTCAGTACTTC. Translating it yields CATSTQATSGHKNIQYF.

This clone was seen more than once but under ten times. The chain links TRBV19 to TRBJ2-2, with D possibly being TRBD2 (5 bases). From germline, CDR1 is LNHDA and CDR2 SQIVND (reference sequence). The CDR3 length is 13 residues. Trimming removed 3 bases at V and 6 bases at J, with 8 bases between. CDR3 nucleotide sequence: TGTGCCAGTAGTATTTGGACTGCCGGGGAGCTGTTTTTT. Translated: CASSIWTAGELFF.

The CDR3, as DNA: TGTGCCAGCAGCCCAGGTGGGAGCGGGAGGGCCTACGAGCAGTACTTC. Encoded protein: CASSPGGSGRAYEQYF. The chain combines TRBV7-6 with TRBJ2-7, with 10 nucleotides matching TRBD2. Germline assignment: CDR1 SGHVS and CDR2 FNYEAQ. V shed 5 bases, J shed 2 bases, and the junction held 9 bases outside the gene matches. There are 16 residues in the CDR3.

The rearrangement joins TRBV5-1 to TRBJ2-3, with D perhaps being TRBD1 or TRBD2 (5 bases each). The CDR3 sequence is 17 residues long. Germline lookup yields CDR1 SGHRS and CDR2 YFSETQ. Trimming cost V 1 base and J 0 bases, with 15 bases left between them. The CDR3 DNA follows: TGCGCCAGCAGCTTGCCCCGGGACGGCCCTAGCACAGATACGCAGTATTTT. Protein product: CASSLPRDGPSTDTQYF.

Worth noting for this clone: A junction end diverges from the germline sequence, so it may reflect a read error. This sequence joins TRBV6-6 and TRBJ2-7, with unresolved D. CDR3 size: 13 residues. The V gene's germline CDR1 is MNHNY and CDR2 SVGAGI (reference sequence). CDR3 loop: CASSDSDEGEQYF. CDR3 nucleotide sequence: TGTGCCAGCAGTGACTCGGATGAAGGCGAGCAGTACTTC.

The chain links TRBV29-1 to TRBJ1-4, with TRBD1 matching over 7 bases. The germline V gene encodes CDR1 SQVTM and CDR2 ANQGSEA. This CDR3 comprises 14 residues. The trim removed 3 bases at V and 8 bases at J, leaving 9 bases unmatched. The CDR3 bases are TGCAGCGTTGATCTGACAGGGTTCGACGAAAAACTGTTTTTT. Translated, it gives CSVDLTGFDEKLFF.

V usage is TRBV28 and J usage is TRBJ1-1; D gene unclear. V lost 9 bases to trimming and J lost 5 bases, with 16 bases between them. In germline, CDR1 is MDHEN, CDR2 SYDVKM. The length of the CDR3 is 13 residues. The CDR3 loop reads CASSRWRGTEAFF. The CDR3 DNA reads TGTGCCAGTAGTCGTTGGCGTGGAACTGAAGCTTTCTTT.

The genes are TRBV30 and TRBJ1-3; D unresolved. The germline V gene encodes CDR1 GTSNPN and CDR2 SVGIG (reference sequence). V dropped 2 bases and J dropped 3 bases, with 14 bases sitting between them. The CDR3 is 15 amino acids. The chain's CDR3 is CAWSYFDLGGNTIYF. CDR3 bases: TGTGCCTGGAGTTACTTCGATCTTGGTGGAAACACCATATATTTT. Supplemented by reference TRBV30 and TRBJ1-3, the full variable domain reads SQTIHQWPATLVQPVGSPLSLECTVEGTSNPNLYWYRQAAGRGLQLLFYSVGIGQISSEVPQNLSASRPQDRQFILSSKKLLLSDSGFYLCAWSYFDLGGNTIYFGEGSWLTVV.

This clone was seen many times. The chain has TRBV6-4 and TRBJ2-3, with D possibly TRBD1 on 6 matching bases. Per the germline V gene, CDR1 is MRHNA and CDR2 is SNTAGT. V lost 5 bases to trimming and J lost 0 bases, with 9 bases between them. The CDR3 contains 14 residues. The CDR3: CASSQQGSTDTQYF. CDR3 nucleotides: TGTGCCAGCAGTCAGCAGGGGAGCACAGATACGCAGTATTTT.

The CDR3: CASSETRDRGANEAFF. The CDR3 DNA is TGTGCCAGCAGTGAAACCCGGGACAGGGGCGCAAATGAAGCTTTCTTT. This sequence joins TRBV25-1 and TRBJ1-1; 10 positions match TRBD1. The CDR3 has 16 amino acids. CDR1 and CDR2 from the germline V gene are MGHDK and SYGVNS. The ends lost 2 bases at V and 7 bases at J; junction bases unmatched: 10.